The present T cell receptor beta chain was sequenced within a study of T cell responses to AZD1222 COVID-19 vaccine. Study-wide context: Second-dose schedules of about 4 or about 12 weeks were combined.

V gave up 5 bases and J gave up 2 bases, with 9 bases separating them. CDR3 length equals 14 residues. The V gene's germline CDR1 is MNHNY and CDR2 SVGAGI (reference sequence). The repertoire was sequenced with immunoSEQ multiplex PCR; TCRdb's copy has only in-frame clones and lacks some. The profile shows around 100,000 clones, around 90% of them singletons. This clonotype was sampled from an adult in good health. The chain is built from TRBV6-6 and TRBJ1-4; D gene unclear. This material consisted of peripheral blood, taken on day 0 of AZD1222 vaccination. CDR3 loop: CASSKPPTNEKLFF. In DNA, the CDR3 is TGTGCCAGCAGTAAGCCTCCCACTAATGAAAAACTGTTTTTT.